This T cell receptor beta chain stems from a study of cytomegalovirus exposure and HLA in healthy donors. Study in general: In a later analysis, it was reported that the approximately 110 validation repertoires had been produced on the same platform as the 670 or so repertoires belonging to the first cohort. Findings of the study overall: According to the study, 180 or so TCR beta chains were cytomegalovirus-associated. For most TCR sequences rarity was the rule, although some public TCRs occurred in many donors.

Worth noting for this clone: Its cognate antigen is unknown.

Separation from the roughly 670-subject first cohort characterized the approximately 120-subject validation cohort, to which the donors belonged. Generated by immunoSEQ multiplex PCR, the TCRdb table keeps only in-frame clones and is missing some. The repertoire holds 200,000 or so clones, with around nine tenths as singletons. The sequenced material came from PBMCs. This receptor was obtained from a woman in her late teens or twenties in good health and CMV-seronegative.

The CDR3 bases are TGTGCCAGCAGCCTTCAGGGGTACGATCAGCCCCAGCATTTT. This translates into CASSLQGYDQPQHF. The chain has TRBV5-4 and TRBJ1-5, with TRBD1 as a possible D gene (6 bases). Germline CDR1 and CDR2: SGHNT and YYREEE (reference sequence). V was trimmed by 4 bases and J by 5 bases, leaving 13 bases between them. The CDR3 is 14 residues long. Supplemented by reference TRBV5-4 and TRBJ1-5, the full variable domain reads ETGVTQSPTHLIKTRGQQVTLRCSSQSGHNTVSWYQQALGQGPQFIFQYYREEENGRGNFPPRFSGLQFPNYSSELNVNALELDDSALYLCASSLQGYDQPQHFGDGTRLSIL.